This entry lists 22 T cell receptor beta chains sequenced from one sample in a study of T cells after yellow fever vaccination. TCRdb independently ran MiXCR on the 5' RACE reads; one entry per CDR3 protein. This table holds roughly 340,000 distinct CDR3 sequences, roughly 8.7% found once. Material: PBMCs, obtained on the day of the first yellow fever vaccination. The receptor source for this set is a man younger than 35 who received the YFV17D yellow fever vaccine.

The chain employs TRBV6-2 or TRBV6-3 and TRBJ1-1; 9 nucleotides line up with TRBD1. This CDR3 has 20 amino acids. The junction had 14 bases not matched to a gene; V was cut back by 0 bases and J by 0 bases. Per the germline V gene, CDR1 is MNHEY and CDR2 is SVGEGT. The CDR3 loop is CASSYSRDRETLYMNTEAFF. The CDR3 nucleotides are TGTGCCAGCAGTTACTCCCGGGACAGGGAAACCCTGTACATGAACACTGAAGCTTTCTTT.

The CDR3 DNA reads TGTGCCAGCACTTCCGGGGCAACTAATGAAAAACTGTTTTTT. Translated: CASTSGATNEKLFF. This chain connects TRBV12-3 or TRBV12-4 to TRBJ1-4; no reliable D call. The CDR3 extends over 14 amino acids. Trimming took 7 bases from V and 0 from J, leaving 9 bases between them.

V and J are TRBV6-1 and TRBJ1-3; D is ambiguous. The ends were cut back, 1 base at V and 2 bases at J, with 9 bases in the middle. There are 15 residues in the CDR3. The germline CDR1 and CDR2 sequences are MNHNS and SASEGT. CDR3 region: CASSEGWGAGNTIYF. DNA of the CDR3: TGTGCCAGCAGTGAAGGTTGGGGAGCTGGAAACACCATATATTTT.

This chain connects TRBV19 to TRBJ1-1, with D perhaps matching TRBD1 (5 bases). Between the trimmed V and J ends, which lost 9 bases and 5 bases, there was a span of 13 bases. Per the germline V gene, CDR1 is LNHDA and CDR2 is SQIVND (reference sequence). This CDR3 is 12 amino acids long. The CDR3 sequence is CASGGAGTEAFF. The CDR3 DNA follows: TGTGCCAGCGGAGGGGCCGGAACTGAAGCTTTCTTT.

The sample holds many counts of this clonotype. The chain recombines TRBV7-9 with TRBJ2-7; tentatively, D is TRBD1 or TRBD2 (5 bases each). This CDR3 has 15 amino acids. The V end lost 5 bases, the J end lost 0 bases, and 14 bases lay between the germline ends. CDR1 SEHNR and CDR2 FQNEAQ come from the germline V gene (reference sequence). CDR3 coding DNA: TGTGCCAGCAGCGACCAGGGACCCCCCTCCTACGAGCAGTACTTC. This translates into CASSDQGPPSYEQYF. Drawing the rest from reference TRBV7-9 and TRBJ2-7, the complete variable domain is DTGVSQNPRHKITKRGQNVTFRCDPISEHNRLYWYRQTLGQGPEFLTYFQNEAQLEKSRLLSDRFSAERPKGSFSTLEIQRTEQGDSAMYLCASSDQGPPSYEQYFGPGTRLTVT.

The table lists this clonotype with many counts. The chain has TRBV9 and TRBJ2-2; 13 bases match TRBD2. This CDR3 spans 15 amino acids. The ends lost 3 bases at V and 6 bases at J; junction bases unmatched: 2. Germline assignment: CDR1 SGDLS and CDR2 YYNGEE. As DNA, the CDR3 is TGTGCCAGCAGCGGTGGGACTAGCGGGGCCGGGGAGCTGTTTTTT. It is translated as CASSGGTSGAGELFF.

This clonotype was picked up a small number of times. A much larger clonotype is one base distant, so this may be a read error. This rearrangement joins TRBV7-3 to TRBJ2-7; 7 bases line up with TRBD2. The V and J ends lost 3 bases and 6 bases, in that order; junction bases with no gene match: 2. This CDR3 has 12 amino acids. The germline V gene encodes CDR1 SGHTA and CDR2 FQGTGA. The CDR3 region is CASSFPGGEQYV. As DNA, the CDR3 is TGTGCCAGCAGCTTCCCGGGGGGCGAGCAGTACGTC.

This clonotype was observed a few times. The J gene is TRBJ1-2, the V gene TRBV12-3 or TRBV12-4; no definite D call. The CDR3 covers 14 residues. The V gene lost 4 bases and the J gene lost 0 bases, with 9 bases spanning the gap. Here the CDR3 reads CASSWGSANYGYTF. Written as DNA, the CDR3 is TGTGCCAGCAGTTGGGGTTCAGCTAACTATGGCTACACCTTC.

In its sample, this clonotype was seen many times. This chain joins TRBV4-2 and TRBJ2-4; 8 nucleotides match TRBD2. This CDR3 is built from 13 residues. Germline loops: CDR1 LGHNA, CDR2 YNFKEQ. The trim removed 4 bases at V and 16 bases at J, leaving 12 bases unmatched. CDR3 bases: TGTGCCAGCAGCCCGGGGACTAGTGGAATAATATACTTC. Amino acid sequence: CASSPGTSGIIYF.

The CDR3 DNA is TGCGCCAGCAGCATACAGGGAGGGGAAAACACCATATATTTT. This gives the protein CASSIQGGENTIYF. The chain joins TRBV4-3 to TRBJ1-3; tentatively, D is TRBD1 (6 bases). The V gene lost 5 bases and the J gene lost 6 bases, with 14 bases spanning the gap. This CDR3 has 14 residues. Germline CDR1 LGHNA, CDR2 YSLEER.

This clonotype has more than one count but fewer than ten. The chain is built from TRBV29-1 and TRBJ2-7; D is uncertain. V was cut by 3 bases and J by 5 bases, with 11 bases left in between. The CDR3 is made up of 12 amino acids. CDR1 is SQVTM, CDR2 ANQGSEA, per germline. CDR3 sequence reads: CSVDLAGDEQYF. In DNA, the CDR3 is TGCAGCGTTGATTTAGCTGGCGACGAGCAGTACTTC.

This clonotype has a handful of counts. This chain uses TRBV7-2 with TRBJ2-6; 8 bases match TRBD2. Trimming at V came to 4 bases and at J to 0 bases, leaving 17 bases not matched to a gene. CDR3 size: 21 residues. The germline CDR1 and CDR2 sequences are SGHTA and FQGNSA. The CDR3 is CASSSPRGKRGRLSGANVLTF. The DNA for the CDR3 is TGTGCCAGCAGCTCCCCTAGGGGGAAGCGGGGGAGACTCTCTGGGGCCAACGTCCTGACTTTC. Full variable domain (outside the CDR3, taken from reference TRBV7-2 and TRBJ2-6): GAGVSQSPSNKVTEKGKDVELRCDPISGHTALYWYRQSLGQGLEFLIYFQGNSAPDKSGLPSDRFSAERTGGSVSTLTIQRTQQEDSAVYLCASSSPRGKRGRLSGANVLTFGAGSRLTVL.

CDR3 sequence: CASSWDRFYGYTF. CDR3 coding DNA: TGTGCCAGCAGTTGGGACAGATTCTATGGCTACACCTTC. The rearrangement joins TRBV12-3 or TRBV12-4 to TRBJ1-2, with TRBD1 matching over 7 bases. The CDR3 length is 13 residues. V shed 4 bases, J shed 4 bases, and the junction held 3 bases outside the gene matches.

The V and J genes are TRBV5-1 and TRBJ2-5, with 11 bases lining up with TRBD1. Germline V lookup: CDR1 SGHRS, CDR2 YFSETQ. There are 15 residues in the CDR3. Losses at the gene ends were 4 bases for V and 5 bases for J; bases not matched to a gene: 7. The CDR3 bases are TGCGCCAGCAGCATCCTCGGACAGGGGGCTGAGACCCAGTACTTC. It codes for CASSILGQGAETQYF.

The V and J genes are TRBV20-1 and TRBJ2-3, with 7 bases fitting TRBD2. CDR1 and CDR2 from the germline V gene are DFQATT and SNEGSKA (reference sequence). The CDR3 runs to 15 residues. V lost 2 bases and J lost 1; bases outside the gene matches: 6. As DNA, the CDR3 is TGCAGTGCTAGAAAAGCGGGGCTTCGCACAGATACGCAGTATTTT. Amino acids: CSARKAGLRTDTQYF.

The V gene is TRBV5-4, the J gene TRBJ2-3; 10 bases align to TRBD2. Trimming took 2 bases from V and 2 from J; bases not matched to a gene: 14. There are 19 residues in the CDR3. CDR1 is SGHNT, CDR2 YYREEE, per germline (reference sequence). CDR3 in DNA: TGTGCCAGCAGCTTCCCAATCGGTGGACTAGCGGTTGACACAGATACGCAGTATTTT. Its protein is CASSFPIGGLAVDTDTQYF.

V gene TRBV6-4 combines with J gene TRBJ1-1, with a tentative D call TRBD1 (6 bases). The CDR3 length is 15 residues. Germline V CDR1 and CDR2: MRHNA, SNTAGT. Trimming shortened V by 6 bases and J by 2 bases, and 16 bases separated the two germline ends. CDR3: CASRRVRDNNTEAFF. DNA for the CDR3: TGTGCCAGCAGACGGGTCCGGGACAACAACACTGAAGCTTTCTTT.

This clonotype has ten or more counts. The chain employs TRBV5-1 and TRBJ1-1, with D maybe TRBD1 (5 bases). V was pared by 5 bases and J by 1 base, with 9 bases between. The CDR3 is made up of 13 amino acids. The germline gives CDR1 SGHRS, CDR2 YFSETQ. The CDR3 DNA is TGCGCCAGCAGTGGGACGGAGAACACTGAAGCTTTCTTT. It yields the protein CASSGTENTEAFF.

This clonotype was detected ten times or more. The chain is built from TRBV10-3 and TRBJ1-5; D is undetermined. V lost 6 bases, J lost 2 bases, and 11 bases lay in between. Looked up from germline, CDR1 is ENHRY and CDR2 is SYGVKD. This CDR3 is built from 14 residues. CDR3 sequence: CAISKGEGNQPQHF. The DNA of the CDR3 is TGTGCCATCAGCAAGGGCGAAGGCAATCAGCCCCAGCATTTT.

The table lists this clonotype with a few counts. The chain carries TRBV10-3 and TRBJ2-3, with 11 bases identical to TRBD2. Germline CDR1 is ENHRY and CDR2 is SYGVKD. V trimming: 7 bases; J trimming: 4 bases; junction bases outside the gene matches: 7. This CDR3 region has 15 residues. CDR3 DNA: TGTGCCATCAATAGCGGGGGGGCCGTTGCAGATACGCAGTATTTT. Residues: CAINSGGAVADTQYF.

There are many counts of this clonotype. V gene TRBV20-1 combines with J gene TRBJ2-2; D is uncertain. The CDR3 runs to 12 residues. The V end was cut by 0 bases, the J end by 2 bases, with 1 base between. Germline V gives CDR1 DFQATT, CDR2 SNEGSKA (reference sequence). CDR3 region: CSARDNTGELFF. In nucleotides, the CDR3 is TGCAGTGCTAGAGATAACACCGGGGAGCTGTTTTTT.

This CDR3 is CASSSLERSSGANVLTF. The CDR3 bases are TGCGCCAGCAGCTCCCTGGAACGGAGCTCTGGGGCCAACGTCCTGACTTTC. The V call is TRBV5-1, the J call TRBJ2-6; D is undetermined. Germline V gene data show CDR1 as SGHRS and CDR2 as YFSETQ. The CDR3 runs to 17 residues. Trimming removed 3 bases from V and 0 bases from J, with 13 bases in between.